This TCR beta chain was identified in a study of identical twins (dated by TCRdb to the mid-2010s). For context, the study as a whole: TCR alpha and beta repertoires from monozygotic twins, unrelated adults of various ages and cord blood were deep-sequenced to test whether fetal clonotypes persist. To rule out contamination, replicate twin experiments were performed at different times with different library preparation protocols. What the study reported, not specific to this receptor: Abundant cord blood beta clonotypes carried fewer insertions; young adult naive repertoires showed a weaker similar trend, while memory repertoires showed none. Because the same donors could not be followed over many years, conclusions were based on cross-sectional statistical analysis. Invariant T cells such as MAIT and iNKT could partly confound zero-insertion analyses, though diverse VJ usage argued against this for most clonotypes. The excess sharing between twins in beta out-of-frame sequences was weaker because fewer shared sequences reduced the signal-to-noise ratio. Out-of-frame TCR alpha sharing in monozygotic twins was systematically underestimated by recombination models, whereas sharing between unrelated individuals was in agreement with the recombination models. Out-of-frame TCR alpha sequences shared between twins showed an excess of low generation-probability sequences compared with coincidental sharing between unrelated individuals.

Libraries were built with 5' RACE. The instrument given in TCRdb is Illumina HiSeq 2000. Template switching introduced a universal primer binding site; the final cDNA contained a unique molecular identifier, enabling accurate counting of TCR cDNA molecules. Specific primers in the conserved constant-segment region were used to synthesize first-strand cDNA for TCR alpha and beta chains. To control for contamination, every cDNA library carried two barcodes: a SMART-Mk sample barcode plus Illumina barcodes. TruSeq adapter sequences along with Illumina sample barcodes were introduced in two successive PCR steps. Sequencing of the TCR alpha and beta cDNA libraries was done on the Illumina HiSeq platform using custom primers. On the authors' methods: MiGEC was used to process raw reads and extract unique molecular identifiers, and MiXCR was used to find CDR3 positions. For each individual, recombination models were inferred using an EM algorithm with the repgenHMM and IGoR tools. The analysis of shared clonotypes was done with the tcR package in R, with sharing normalized by the product of cloneset sizes. To study raw recombination without the effects of thymic and clonal selection, out-of-frame nonproductive sequences were analyzed. TCRdb applied fastp at Q25 and MiXCR to the public reads, then kept only in-frame beta chains. One record per CDR3 amino acid sequence lists the most common genes and DNA. TCRdb, not the authors, supplied the V and J calls. The sample includes about 240,000 distinct CDR3 sequences, with approximately 7.8% observed a single time. The leading ten clones occupy around 5.4% of the sample.

CDR1 is given as MNHEY and CDR2 as SMNVEV, both from the germline V gene (reference sequence). Trimming removed 8 bases from V and 6 bases from J; the gene matches leave 13 bases unexplained. Including the terminal cysteine and phenylalanine, the CDR3 comprises 15 residues. Here the CDR3 DNA is all that survives: 45 bases in frame from base 1. At least ten counts were recorded for this clonotype. Its specific antigen is unknown. Base qualities are not recorded, but no much larger clone differs from it by a single base. Every donor was a healthy Caucasian. The twin cohort consisted of three pairs of female monozygotic twins, all aged 18 to 29 years. CD4+ and CD8+ T cell populations were isolated with positive isolation kits from Invitrogen. The same sample was also used in a study of yellow fever vaccine responses in identical twins. As the second publication notes: The authors reported that the T cell response to vaccination in identical twins appeared partly convergent and partly personalized. In identical twins, the study followed T cell clones that responded to the vaccine with precision.

The rearranged segments are TRBV27 and TRBJ1-5, with TRBD1 matching 7 junction bases. Material: CD8+ T cells sorted from blood. The sequence was collected from a woman between 18 and 29 years old in good health. The sequenced DNA is TGTGCCAGCTCTCAAGGGGGCAGGGTGTTTCAGCCCCAGCATTTT. It translates as CASSQGGRVFQPQHF.